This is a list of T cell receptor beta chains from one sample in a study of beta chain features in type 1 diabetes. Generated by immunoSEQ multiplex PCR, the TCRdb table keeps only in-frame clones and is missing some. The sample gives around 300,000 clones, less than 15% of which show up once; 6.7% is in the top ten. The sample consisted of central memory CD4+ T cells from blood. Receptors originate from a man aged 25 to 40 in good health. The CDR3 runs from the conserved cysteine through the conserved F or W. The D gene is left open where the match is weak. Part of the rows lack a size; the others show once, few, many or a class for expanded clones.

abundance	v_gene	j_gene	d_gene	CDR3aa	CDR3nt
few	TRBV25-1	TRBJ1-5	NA	CASSDGNQPQHF	TGTGCCAGCAGCGATGGGAATCAGCCCCAGCATTTT
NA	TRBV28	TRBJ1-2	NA	CASSLLRDYSDGYTF	TGTGCCAGCAGTTTACTCCGGGACTATTCTGATGGCTACACCTTC
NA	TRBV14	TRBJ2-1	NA	CASSQAVGQASGAWSEQFF	TGTGCCAGCAGCCAAGCAGTGGGACAGGCTAGCGGGGCTTGGAGTGAGCAGTTCTTC
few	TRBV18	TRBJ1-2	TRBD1	CASSRTGTEANYGYTF	TGTGCCAGCTCACGGACAGGGACAGAAGCTAACTATGGCTACACCTTC
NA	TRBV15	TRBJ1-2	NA	CATSRATDYGYTF	TGTGCCACCAGCAGAGCCACCGACTATGGCTACACCTTC
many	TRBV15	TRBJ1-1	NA	CATSRAGGKNTEAFF	TGTGCCACCAGCAGAGCTGGAGGTAAGAACACTGAAGCTTTCTTT
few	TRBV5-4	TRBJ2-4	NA	CASSNRGRSTAKNIQYF	TGTGCCAGCAGCAACCGTGGACGCTCAACAGCCAAAAACATTCAGTACTTC
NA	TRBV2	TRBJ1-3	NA	CASSEGQSTSGNTIYF	TGTGCCAGCAGTGAGGGTCAGTCGACCTCTGGAAACACCATATATTTT
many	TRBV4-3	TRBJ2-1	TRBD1	CASSPIGQGGNEQFF	TGCGCCAGCAGCCCTATAGGACAGGGGGGAAATGAGCAGTTCTTC
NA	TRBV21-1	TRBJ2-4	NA	CARQQPPATSGGEIAKNIQYF	TGTGCCAGACAGCAGCCCCCCGCGACTAGCGGGGGGGAAATAGCCAAAAACATTCAGTACTTC
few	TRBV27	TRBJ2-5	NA	CASSLRDAQETQYF	TGTGCCAGCAGTTTACGGGACGCCCAAGAGACCCAGTACTTC
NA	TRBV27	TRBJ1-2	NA	CASCQRRDLPYHYTF	TGTGCCAGCTGCCAGCGAAGGGACTTACCTTACCACTACACCTTC
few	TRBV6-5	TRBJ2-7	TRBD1	CASMRQGSYEQYF	TGTGCCAGCATGAGACAGGGCTCCTACGAGCAGTACTTC
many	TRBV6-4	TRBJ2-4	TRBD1	CASRLRTGGAKNIQYF	TGTGCCAGCAGACTGCGGACAGGTGGAGCCAAAAACATTCAGTACTTC
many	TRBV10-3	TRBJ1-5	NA	CAISETSDQPQHF	TGTGCCATCAGTGAGACGTCAGATCAGCCCCAGCATTTT
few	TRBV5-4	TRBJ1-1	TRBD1	CASSLFRGQSPTEAFF	TGTGCCAGCAGCTTGTTTAGGGGACAGAGCCCCACTGAAGCTTTCTTT
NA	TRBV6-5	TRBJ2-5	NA	CASSFINDF	TGTGCCAGCAGTTTCATAAATGACTTC
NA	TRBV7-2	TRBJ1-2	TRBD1	CASSLAGQTNYGYTF	TGTGCCAGCAGCTTAGCGGGACAGACTAACTATGGCTACACCTTC
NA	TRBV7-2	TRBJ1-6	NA	CASSPGRGPRSPLHF	TGTGCCAGCAGCCCGGGCCGGGGGCCTCGGTCACCCCTCCACTTT
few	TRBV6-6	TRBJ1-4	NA	CASSPQRVGEKLFF	TGTGCCAGCAGTCCGCAAAGAGTTGGCGAAAAACTGTTTTTT
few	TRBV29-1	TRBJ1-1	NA	CSGRAVAGLSFF	TGCAGCGGTCGGGCGGTTGCAGGGTTAAGTTTCTTT
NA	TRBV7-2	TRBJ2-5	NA	CASSLDPGLETQYF	TGTGCCAGCAGCTTAGACCCCGGACTGGAGACCCAGTACTTC
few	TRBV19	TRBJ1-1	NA	CASAAGWDTEAFF	TGTGCCAGTGCGGCAGGGTGGGACACTGAAGCTTTCTTT
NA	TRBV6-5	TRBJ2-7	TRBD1	CASSVETGAEQYF	TGTGCCAGCAGTGTTGAGACAGGGGCCGAGCAGTACTTC
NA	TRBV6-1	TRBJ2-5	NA	CASSETPYQETQYF	TGTGCCAGCAGTGAAACACCGTACCAAGAGACCCAGTACTTC
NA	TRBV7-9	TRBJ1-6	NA	CASSLPGSNSPLHF	TGTGCCAGCAGCTTACCAGGCAGTAATTCACCCCTCCACTTT
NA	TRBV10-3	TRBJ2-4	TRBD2	CASSSRTSGRAYIQYF	TGTGCCAGCAGTTCCCGGACTAGCGGGAGGGCATACATTCAGTACTTC
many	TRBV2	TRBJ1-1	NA	CASILRGGGTEAFF	TGTGCCAGCATTCTGAGGGGCGGGGGCACTGAAGCTTTCTTT
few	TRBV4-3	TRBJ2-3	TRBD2	CASSQDASGRADTQYF	TGCGCCAGCAGCCAAGATGCTAGCGGGAGGGCAGATACGCAGTATTTT
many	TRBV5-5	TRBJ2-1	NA	CASSLGARDNEQFF	TGTGCCAGCAGCCTCGGGGCCCGCGACAATGAGCAGTTCTTC
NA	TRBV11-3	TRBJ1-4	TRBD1	CASSLKVTGGEKLFF	TGTGCCAGCAGCTTAAAAGTGACAGGGGGCGAAAAACTGTTTTTT
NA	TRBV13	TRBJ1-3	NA	CASSLGSGNTIYF	TGTGCCAGCAGCTTAGGAAGTGGAAACACCATATATTTT
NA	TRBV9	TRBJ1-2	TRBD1	CASSLHGTAGYGYTF	TGTGCCAGCAGCCTTCACGGGACAGCGGGCTATGGCTACACCTTC
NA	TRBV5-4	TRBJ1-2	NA	CASSPTGSAYGYTF	TGTGCCAGCAGCCCCACAGGGAGCGCCTATGGCTACACCTTC
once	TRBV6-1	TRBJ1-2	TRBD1	CASREGQNDGYTF	TGTGCCAGCAGAGAGGGACAGAACGATGGCTACACCTTC
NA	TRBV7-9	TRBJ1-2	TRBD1	CASSLGQDNYGYTF	TGTGCCAGCAGCTTGGGACAGGATAACTATGGCTACACCTTC
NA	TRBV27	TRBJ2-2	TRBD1	CASRTGGDIVTGELFF	TGTGCCAGCAGGACAGGGGGCGATATCGTCACCGGGGAGCTGTTTTTT
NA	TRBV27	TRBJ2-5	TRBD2	CASSGGGTQYF	TGTGCCAGCAGTGGGGGGGGGACCCAGTACTTC
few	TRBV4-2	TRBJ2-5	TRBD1	CASSQDSNRGRWETQYF	TGTGCCAGCAGCCAAGACTCCAACAGGGGGCGCTGGGAGACCCAGTACTTC
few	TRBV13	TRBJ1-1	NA	CASSFLNPIFVATEAFF	TGTGCCAGCAGCTTTCTAAACCCGATTTTCGTCGCCACTGAAGCTTTCTTT
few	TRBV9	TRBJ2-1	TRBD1	CASSVSGTGVDEQFF	TGTGCCAGCAGCGTGAGCGGGACAGGGGTCGATGAGCAGTTCTTC
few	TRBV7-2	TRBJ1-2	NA	CASSLAVTENYGYTF	TGTGCCAGCAGCTTAGCCGTTACAGAGAACTATGGCTACACCTTC
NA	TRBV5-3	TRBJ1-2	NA	CARSLGQGTNRFNYGYTF	TGTGCCAGAAGCTTGGGGCAGGGGACAAACCGCTTTAACTATGGCTACACCTTC
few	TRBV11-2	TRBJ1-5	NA	CASSSGPNQPQHF	TGTGCCAGCAGCTCAGGGCCAAATCAGCCCCAGCATTTT
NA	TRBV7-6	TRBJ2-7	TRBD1	CASSRGTGTYEQYF	TGTGCCAGCAGCCGAGGGACAGGTACCTACGAGCAGTACTTC
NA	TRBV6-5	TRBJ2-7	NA	CASSFGLGHNYEQYF	TGTGCCAGCAGTTTCGGCCTGGGACATAACTACGAGCAGTACTTC
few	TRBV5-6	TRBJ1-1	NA	CASSLVGVSTEAFF	TGTGCCAGCAGCTTGGTCGGAGTGAGCACTGAAGCTTTCTTT
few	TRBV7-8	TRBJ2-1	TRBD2	CASSLNLAGDSYNEQFF	TGTGCCAGCAGCTTAAACCTAGCGGGTGACAGCTACAATGAGCAGTTCTTC